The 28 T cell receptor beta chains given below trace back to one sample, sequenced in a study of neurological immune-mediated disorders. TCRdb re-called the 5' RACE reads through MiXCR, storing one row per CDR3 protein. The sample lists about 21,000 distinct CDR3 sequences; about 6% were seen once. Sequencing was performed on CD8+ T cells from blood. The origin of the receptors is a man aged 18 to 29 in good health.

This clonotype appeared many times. CDR3 sequence (DNA): TGTGCCAGCAGTTACGATAGCAATCAGCCCCAGCATTTT. Its translation: CASSYDSNQPQHF. The rearrangement joins TRBV6-5 to TRBJ1-5, with D hard to call. The CDR3 sequence is 13 residues long. The germline V gene has CDR1 MNHEY and CDR2 SVGAGI. Trimming took 2 bases from V and 0 from J, leaving 2 bases between them.

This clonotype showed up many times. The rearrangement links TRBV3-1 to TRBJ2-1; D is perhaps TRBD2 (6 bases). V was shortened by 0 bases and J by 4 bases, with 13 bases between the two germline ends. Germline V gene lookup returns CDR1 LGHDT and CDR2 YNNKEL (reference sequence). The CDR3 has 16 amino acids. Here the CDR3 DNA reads TGTGCCAGCAGCCAAGAAGCCGGGACTGCTTACAATGAGCAGTTCTTC. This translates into CASSQEAGTAYNEQFF.

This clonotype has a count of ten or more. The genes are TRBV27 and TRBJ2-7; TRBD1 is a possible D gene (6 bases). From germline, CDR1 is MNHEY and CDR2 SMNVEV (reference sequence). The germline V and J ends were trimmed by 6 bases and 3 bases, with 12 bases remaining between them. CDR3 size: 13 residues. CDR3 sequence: CASSQGTLYEQYF. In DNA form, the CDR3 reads TGTGCCAGCAGCCAAGGGACACTCTACGAGCAGTACTTC.

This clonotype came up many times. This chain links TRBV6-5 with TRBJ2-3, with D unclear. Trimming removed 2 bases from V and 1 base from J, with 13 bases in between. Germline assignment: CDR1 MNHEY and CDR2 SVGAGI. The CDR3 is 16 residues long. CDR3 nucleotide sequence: TGTGCCAGCAGTTACCATGGCCACCAACGCACAGATACGCAGTATTTT. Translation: CASSYHGHQRTDTQYF.

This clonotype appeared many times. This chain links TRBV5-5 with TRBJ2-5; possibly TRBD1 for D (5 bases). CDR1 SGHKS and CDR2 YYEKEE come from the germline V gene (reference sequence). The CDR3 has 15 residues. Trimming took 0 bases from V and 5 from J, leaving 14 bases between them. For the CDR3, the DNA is TGTGCCAGCAGCTTGGTGGACACGCTGGGGGAGACCCAGTACTTC. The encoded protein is CASSLVDTLGETQYF.

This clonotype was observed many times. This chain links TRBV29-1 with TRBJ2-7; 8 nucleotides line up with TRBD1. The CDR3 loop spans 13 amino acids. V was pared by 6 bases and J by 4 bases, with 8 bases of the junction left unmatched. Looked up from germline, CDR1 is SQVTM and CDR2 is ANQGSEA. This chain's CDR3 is CSVEQQGEYEQYF. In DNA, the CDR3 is TGCAGCGTAGAACAACAGGGGGAGTACGAGCAGTACTTC.

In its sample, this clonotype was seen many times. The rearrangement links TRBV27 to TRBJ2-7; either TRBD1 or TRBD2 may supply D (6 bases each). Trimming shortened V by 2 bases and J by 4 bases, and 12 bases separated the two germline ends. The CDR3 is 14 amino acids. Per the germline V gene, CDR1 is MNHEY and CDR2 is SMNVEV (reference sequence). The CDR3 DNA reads TGTGCCAGCAGTTTAAGGGGGGTTCAGTACGAGCAGTACTTC. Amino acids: CASSLRGVQYEQYF.

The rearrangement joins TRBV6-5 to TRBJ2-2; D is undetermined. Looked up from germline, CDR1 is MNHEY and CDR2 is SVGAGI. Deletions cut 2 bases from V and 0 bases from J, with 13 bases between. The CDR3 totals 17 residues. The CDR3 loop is CASSYGLQSANTGELFF. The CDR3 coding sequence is TGTGCCAGCAGTTACGGTTTGCAAAGCGCGAACACCGGGGAGCTGTTTTTT.

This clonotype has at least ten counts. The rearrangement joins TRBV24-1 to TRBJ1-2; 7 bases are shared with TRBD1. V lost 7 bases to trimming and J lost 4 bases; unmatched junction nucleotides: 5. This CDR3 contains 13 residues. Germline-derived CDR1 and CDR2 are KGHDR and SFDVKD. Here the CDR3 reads CATSQDRFYGYTF. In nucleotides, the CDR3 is TGTGCCACCAGCCAGGACAGGTTCTATGGCTACACCTTC.

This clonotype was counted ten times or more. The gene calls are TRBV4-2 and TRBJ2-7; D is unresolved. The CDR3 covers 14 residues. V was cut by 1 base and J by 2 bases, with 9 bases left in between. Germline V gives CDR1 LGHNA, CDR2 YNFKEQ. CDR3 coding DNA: TGTGCCAGCAGCCAAGGCTGGGAAACCTACGAGCAGTACTTC. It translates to CASSQGWETYEQYF.

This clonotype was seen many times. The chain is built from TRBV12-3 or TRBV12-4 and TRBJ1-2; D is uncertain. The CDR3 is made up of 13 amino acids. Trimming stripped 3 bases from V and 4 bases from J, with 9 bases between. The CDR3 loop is CASSFATSYGYTF. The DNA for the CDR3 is TGTGCCAGCAGTTTTGCCACTAGCTATGGCTACACCTTC.

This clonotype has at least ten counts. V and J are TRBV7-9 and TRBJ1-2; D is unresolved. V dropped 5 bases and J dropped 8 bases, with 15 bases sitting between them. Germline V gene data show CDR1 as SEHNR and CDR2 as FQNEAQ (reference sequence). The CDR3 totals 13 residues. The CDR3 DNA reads TGTGCCAGCAGCCCCTACCGGACGGACGGCTACACCTTC. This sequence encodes CASSPYRTDGYTF. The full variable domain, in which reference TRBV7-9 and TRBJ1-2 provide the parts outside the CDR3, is DTGVSQNPRHKITKRGQNVTFRCDPISEHNRLYWYRQTLGQGPEFLTYFQNEAQLEKSRLLSDRFSAERPKGSFSTLEIQRTEQGDSAMYLCASSPYRTDGYTFGSGTRLTVV.

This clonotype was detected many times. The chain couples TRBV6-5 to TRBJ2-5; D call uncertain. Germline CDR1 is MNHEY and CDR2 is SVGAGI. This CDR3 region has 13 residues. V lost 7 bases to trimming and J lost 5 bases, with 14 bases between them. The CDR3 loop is CASKPSRLETQYF. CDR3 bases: TGTGCCAGCAAGCCTTCGAGGCTGGAGACCCAGTACTTC.

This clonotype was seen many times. CDR3 in DNA: TGTGCCAGCAGCTACTTGACAGGGACCACTGAAGCTTTCTTT. Protein product: CASSYLTGTTEAFF. This chain links TRBV7-2 with TRBJ1-1, with 7 bases matching TRBD1. J gave up 4 bases and V 4 bases, and 6 bases lay outside the gene matches. The CDR3 sequence is 14 residues long. The V gene's germline CDR1 is SGHTA and CDR2 FQGNSA.

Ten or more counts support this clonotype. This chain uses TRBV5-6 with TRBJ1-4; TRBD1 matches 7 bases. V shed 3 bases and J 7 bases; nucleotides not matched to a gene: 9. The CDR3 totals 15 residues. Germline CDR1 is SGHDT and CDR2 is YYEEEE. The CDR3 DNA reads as TGTGCCAGCAGCTACAGGGGTTTCTGGAGTGAAAAACTGTTTTTT. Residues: CASSYRGFWSEKLFF.

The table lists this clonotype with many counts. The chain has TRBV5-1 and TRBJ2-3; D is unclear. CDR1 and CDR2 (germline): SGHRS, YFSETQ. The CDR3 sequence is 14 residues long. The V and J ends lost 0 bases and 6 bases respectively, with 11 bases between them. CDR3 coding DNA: TGCGCCAGCAGCTTGGTTTTGGGATCCGATACGCAGTATTTT. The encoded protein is CASSLVLGSDTQYF.

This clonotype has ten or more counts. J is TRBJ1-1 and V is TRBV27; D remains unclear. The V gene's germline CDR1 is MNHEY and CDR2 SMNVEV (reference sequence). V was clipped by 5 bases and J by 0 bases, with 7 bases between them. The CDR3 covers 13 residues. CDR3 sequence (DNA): TGTGCCAGCAGTCAATACATGAACACTGAAGCTTTCTTT. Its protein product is CASSQYMNTEAFF.

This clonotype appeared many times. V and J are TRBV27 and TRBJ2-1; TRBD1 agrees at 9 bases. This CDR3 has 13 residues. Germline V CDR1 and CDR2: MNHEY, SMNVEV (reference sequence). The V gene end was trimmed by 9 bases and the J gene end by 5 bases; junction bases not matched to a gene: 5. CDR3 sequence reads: CASGTGSNNEQFF. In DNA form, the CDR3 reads TGTGCCAGTGGGACAGGGTCCAACAATGAGCAGTTCTTC.

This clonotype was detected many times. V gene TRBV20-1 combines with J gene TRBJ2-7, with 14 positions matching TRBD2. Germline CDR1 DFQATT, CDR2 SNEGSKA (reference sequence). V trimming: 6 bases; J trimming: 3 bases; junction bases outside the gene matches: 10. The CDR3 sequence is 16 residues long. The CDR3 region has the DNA TGCAGTGCACGGGGACTAGCGGGGGACCAAAGCTACGAGCAGTACTTC. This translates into CSARGLAGDQSYEQYF.

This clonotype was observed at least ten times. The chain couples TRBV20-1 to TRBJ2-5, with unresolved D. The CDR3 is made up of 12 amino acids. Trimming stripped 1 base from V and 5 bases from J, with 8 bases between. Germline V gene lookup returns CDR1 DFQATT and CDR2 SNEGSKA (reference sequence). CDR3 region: CSARGMKETQYF. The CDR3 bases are TGCAGTGCTAGAGGAATGAAGGAGACCCAGTACTTC.

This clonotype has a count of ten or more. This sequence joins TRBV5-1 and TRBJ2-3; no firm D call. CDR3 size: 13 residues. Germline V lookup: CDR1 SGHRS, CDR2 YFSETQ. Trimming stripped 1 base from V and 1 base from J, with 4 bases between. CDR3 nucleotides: TGCGCCAGCAGCTTGTGGGGCACAGATACGCAGTATTTT. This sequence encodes CASSLWGTDTQYF. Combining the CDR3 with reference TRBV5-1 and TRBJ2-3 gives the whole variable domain KAGVTQTPRYLIKTRGQQVTLSCSPISGHRSVSWYQQTPGQGLQFLFEYFSETQRNKGNFPGRFSGRQFSNSRSEMNVSTLELGDSALYLCASSLWGTDTQYFGPGTRLTVL.

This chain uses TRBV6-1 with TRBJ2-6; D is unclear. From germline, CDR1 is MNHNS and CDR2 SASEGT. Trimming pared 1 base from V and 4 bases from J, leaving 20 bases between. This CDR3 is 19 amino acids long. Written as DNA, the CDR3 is TGTGCCAGCAGTGAAGGATTTGGGGAACCCCCCGAGGGGGCCAACGTCCTGACTTTC. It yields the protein CASSEGFGEPPEGANVLTF.

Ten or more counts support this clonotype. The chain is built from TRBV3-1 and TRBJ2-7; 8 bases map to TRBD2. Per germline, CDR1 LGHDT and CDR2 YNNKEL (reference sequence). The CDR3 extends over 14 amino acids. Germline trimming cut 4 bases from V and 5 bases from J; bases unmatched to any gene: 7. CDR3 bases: TGTGCCAGCAGCCCCCGGGGACTAGTTGACGAGCAGTACTTC. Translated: CASSPRGLVDEQYF.

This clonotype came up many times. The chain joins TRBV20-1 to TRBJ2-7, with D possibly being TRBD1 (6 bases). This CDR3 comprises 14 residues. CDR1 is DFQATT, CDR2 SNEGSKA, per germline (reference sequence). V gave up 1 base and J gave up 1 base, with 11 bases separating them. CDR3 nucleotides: TGCAGTGCTAGAGTTCCGGACAGTTCCTACGAGCAGTACTTC. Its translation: CSARVPDSSYEQYF.

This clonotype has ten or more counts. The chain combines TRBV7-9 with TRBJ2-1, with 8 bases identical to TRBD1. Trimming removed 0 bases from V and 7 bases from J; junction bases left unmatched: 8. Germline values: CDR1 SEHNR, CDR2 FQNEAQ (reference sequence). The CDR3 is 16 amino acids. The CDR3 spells CASSLALGQVENEQFF. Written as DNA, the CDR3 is TGTGCCAGCAGCTTAGCTCTGGGACAGGTTGAGAATGAGCAGTTCTTC.

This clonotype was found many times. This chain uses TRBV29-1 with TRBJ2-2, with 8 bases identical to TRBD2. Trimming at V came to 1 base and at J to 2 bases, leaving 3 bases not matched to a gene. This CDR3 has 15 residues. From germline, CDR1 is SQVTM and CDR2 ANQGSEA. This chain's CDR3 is CSVEAGGFNTGELFF. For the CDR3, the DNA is TGCAGCGTTGAAGCGGGGGGGTTTAACACCGGGGAGCTGTTTTTT.

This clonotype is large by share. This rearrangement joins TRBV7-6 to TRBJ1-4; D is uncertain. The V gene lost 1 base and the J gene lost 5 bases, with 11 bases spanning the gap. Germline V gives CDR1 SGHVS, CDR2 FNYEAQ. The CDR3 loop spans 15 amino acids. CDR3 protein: CASSLVPDGNEKLFF. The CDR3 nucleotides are TGTGCCAGCAGCTTAGTCCCGGACGGGAATGAAAAACTGTTTTTT.

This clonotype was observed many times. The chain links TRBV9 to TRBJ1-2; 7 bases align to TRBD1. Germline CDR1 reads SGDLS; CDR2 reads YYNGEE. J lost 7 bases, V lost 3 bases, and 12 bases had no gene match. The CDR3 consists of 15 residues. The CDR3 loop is CASSATGWKAFGYTF. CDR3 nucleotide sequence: TGTGCCAGCAGCGCGACAGGGTGGAAAGCGTTTGGCTACACCTTC. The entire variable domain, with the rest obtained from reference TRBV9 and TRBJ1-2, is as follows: DSGVTQTPKHLITATGQRVTLRCSPRSGDLSVYWYQQSLDQGLQFLIQYYNGEERAKGNILERFSAQQFPDLHSELNLSSLELGDSALYFCASSATGWKAFGYTFGSGTRLTVV.